This T cell receptor beta chain is drawn from a study of CD8 T cells in ankylosing spondylitis. The CDR3 extends over 15 amino acids. Trimming at V came to 6 bases and at J to 3 bases, leaving 9 bases not matched to a gene. TCRdb re-called the 5' RACE reads through MiXCR, storing one row per CDR3 protein. Of 300,000 to 350,000 distinct CDR3 sequences listed, roughly 14% are singletons. This clonotype has at least ten counts. Its antigen is unidentified. Study-wide results and caveats: Before this, some motif variants had been reported in reactive arthritis synovial fluid and blood. The disease-linked clones had a CD8+ phenotype and low blood frequencies.

V and J are TRBV12-3 or TRBV12-4 and TRBJ2-5; TRBD2 agrees at 8 bases. Source material: blood, either unsorted or a sorted T cell fraction (not recorded which). The clonotype originates from a male donor with ankylosing spondylitis or in good health (not recorded which). The DNA for the CDR3 is TGTGCCAGCAGCCGGGACGGAGCGGGAGAAGAGACCCAGTACTTC. Its translation is CASSRDGAGEETQYF.